This T cell receptor (beta chain) was recorded in a study of blood T cell repertoires in COVID-19. Study information: COVID-19 samples collected from the United States, Italy and Spain covered acute and convalescent phases. Sources were T cells, B-cell-depleted T cells, or PBMCs; the material itself was cDNA or gDNA.

Per the original methods: The authors estimated nucleated cell counts from reference gene primer amplification. Repertoires were generated with immunoSEQ multiplex PCR, while TCRdb's copy carries only in-frame clones and drops some. D and trimming come from the DNA, and the V and J calls and clone size come from that table. The sample includes roughly 180,000 clones, roughly 85% of them seen just once. CDR1 and CDR2 from the germline V gene are ENHRY and SYGVKD. CDR3 length: 11 amino acids. This sequence was found in a woman aged 25 to 45 with acute or convalescent COVID-19. Sequencing used peripheral blood. The rearrangement links TRBV10-3 to TRBJ2-3, with D perhaps matching TRBD1 (6 bases). CDR3 loop: CVGGCTDTQYF. CDR3 coding DNA: TGTGTAGGGGGTTGCACAGATACGCAGTATTTT.